This T cell receptor (beta chain) was identified in a study of cytomegalovirus exposure and HLA in healthy donors. Donors were drawn from the roughly 110-subject validation cohort, separate from the roughly 670-subject first cohort. The CDR3 is 14 amino acids. Germline-derived CDR1 and CDR2 are SGHRS and YFSETQ. The ends lost 4 bases at V and 8 bases at J; junction bases unmatched: 11. A remark on this clone: Its antigen is as yet unknown.

Study-level points and caveats: Within the roughly 120 validation repertoires, first-cohort TCR clusters tended to co-occur, according to a later analysis. The listing of 160 or so TCR beta chains classed them as cytomegalovirus-associated. It was confirmed in vitro that a few of the CMV-associated chains were specific for CMV antigens.

Here immunoSEQ multiplex PCR was the method, and the copy in TCRdb shows in-frame clones only, minus some. The sample carries around 120,000 clones, roughly 90% recorded once. This receptor was taken from a woman under 30 in good health and CMV-seronegative. The sample consisted of PBMCs. This rearrangement joins TRBV5-1 to TRBJ1-2; 7 bases match TRBD1. The CDR3 spells CASSLDRALGGYTF. Written as DNA, the CDR3 is TGCGCCAGCAGCCTCGACAGGGCCCTAGGGGGCTACACCTTC.